One sample yielded the 13 T cell receptor beta chains listed below, sequenced in a study of spatial heterogeneity in lung cancer. TCRdb ran MiXCR on the 5' RACE reads and lists one entry per CDR3 protein. The table shows tens of thousands of distinct CDR3 sequences, with around 3.3% occurring only once. As to time point: sample taken at primary tumor resection. Sequencing was performed on normal lung tissue next to the tumor, taken at surgery. These receptors originate from a male donor with early-stage non-small cell lung cancer.

This clonotype was recorded at least ten times. This chain links TRBV7-9 with TRBJ2-7; D call uncertain. This CDR3 is 15 amino acids long. Germline V lookup: CDR1 SEHNR, CDR2 FQNEAQ (reference sequence). V was pared by 1 base and J by 0 bases, with 10 bases between. CDR3 residues: CASSLVGPNSYEQYF. CDR3 DNA: TGTGCCAGCAGCTTAGTCGGACCGAACTCCTACGAGCAGTACTTC.

In this sample, this clonotype turned up many times. This rearrangement joins TRBV12-3 or TRBV12-4 to TRBJ2-1; 7 bases align to TRBD2. V was pared by 4 bases and J by 12 bases, with 9 bases of the junction left unmatched. The CDR3 has 13 residues. CDR3 sequence: CASSSGTNGWQFF. CDR3 DNA: TGTGCCAGCAGTTCGGGGACTAACGGGTGGCAGTTCTTC.

This clonotype was counted at least ten times. CDR3 nucleotides: TGCAGCGCAGGGGGAGATACGCAGTATTTT. It codes for CSAGGDTQYF. V and J are TRBV29-1 and TRBJ2-3; TRBD1 matches at 7 bases. The CDR3 runs to 10 residues. With V trimmed by 7 bases and J by 5 bases, 0 bases remained unmatched. In germline, CDR1 is SQVTM, CDR2 ANQGSEA.

This clonotype was observed at least ten times. The genes are TRBV7-9 and TRBJ2-3; the D call may be TRBD1 or TRBD2 (5 bases each). V was pared by 10 bases and J by 0 bases, with 14 bases between. Germline assignment: CDR1 SEHNR and CDR2 FQNEAQ (reference sequence). The CDR3 loop spans 14 amino acids. The DNA for the CDR3 is TGTGCCACCGAGGGGTCGACTAGCACAGATACGCAGTATTTT. The encoded protein is CATEGSTSTDTQYF.

This clonotype was detected many times. The V gene is TRBV14, the J gene TRBJ1-1; no clear D. The CDR3 runs 12 residues. The ends were cut back, 1 base at V and 10 bases at J, with 10 bases in the middle. Germline lookup yields CDR1 SGHDN and CDR2 FVKESK. CDR3 sequence (DNA): TGTGCCAGCAGCCAAGCGTCCCTAGGAGCTTTCTTT. Translation: CASSQASLGAFF. The whole variable domain, filled in from reference TRBV14 and TRBJ1-1, reads EAGVTQFPSHSVIEKGQTVTLRCDPISGHDNLYWYRRVMGKEIKFLLHFVKESKQDESGMPNNRFLAERTGGTYSTLKVQPAELEDSGVYFCASSQASLGAFFGQGTRLTVV.

The sample holds many counts of this clonotype. This sequence joins TRBV7-2 and TRBJ2-1; the D gene could be TRBD1 or TRBD2 (6 bases each). CDR3 size: 15 residues. Between the trimmed V and J ends, which lost 3 bases and 3 bases, there was a span of 12 bases. Germline V gene lookup returns CDR1 SGHTA and CDR2 FQGNSA. The CDR3 is CASSLMEGGYNEQFF. The CDR3, as DNA: TGTGCCAGCAGCTTGATGGAGGGGGGCTACAATGAGCAGTTCTTC.

The DNA of the CDR3 is TGTGCCAGCAGCCGAAACAGGGCACAAGAGACCCAGTACTTC. It specifies CASSRNRAQETQYF. The genes are TRBV14 and TRBJ2-5; tentative D call: TRBD1 (6 bases). This CDR3 region has 14 residues. CDR1 is SGHDN and CDR2 is FVKESK in the germline V gene. Trimming took 4 bases from V and 2 from J, leaving 11 bases between them.

This clonotype was seen ten or more times. The chain carries TRBV5-1 and TRBJ1-5, with D possibly matching TRBD1 (5 bases). The V and J ends lost 4 bases and 1 base respectively, with 12 bases between them. The germline CDR1 and CDR2 sequences are SGHRS and YFSETQ. CDR3 size: 15 residues. In nucleotides, the CDR3 is TGCGCCAGCAGCCCCGGGACGACGAGCAATCAGCCCCAGCATTTT. Protein product: CASSPGTTSNQPQHF.

There are many counts of this clonotype. The chain carries TRBV24-1 and TRBJ2-1; 8 nucleotides line up with TRBD1. CDR1 KGHDR and CDR2 SFDVKD come from the germline V gene. The CDR3 contains 15 residues. V was pared by 6 bases and J by 5 bases, with 8 bases of the junction left unmatched. The CDR3 DNA follows: TGTGCCACCAGTCGTCGGACAGGGATGAACAATGAGCAGTTCTTC. Its translation is CATSRRTGMNNEQFF.

Ten or more counts support this clonotype. This chain uses TRBV6-2 or TRBV6-3 with TRBJ1-1; D remains unclear. The CDR3 has 12 amino acids. V gave up 5 bases and J gave up 5 bases, with 9 bases separating them. Per the germline V gene, CDR1 is MNHEY and CDR2 is SVGEGT. The CDR3 coding sequence is TGTGCCAGCAGTGATCACGGGACTGAAGCTTTCTTT. This codes for CASSDHGTEAFF.

At least ten counts were recorded for this clonotype. This chain joins TRBV12-3 or TRBV12-4 and TRBJ1-5; D is possibly TRBD1 (6 bases). V gave up 1 base and J gave up 2 bases, with 6 bases separating them. The CDR3 length is 14 residues. As DNA, the CDR3 is TGTGCCAGCAGTTTAGACAGGGGCAATCAGCCCCAGCATTTT. This translates into CASSLDRGNQPQHF.

Ten or more counts support this clonotype. This chain joins TRBV20-1 and TRBJ2-3; 8 bases match TRBD2. With V trimmed by 0 bases and J by 6 bases, 5 bases remained unmatched. This CDR3 has 14 residues. Germline V gene sequence: CDR1 DFQATT, CDR2 SNEGSKA (reference sequence). The CDR3 protein is CSARDQRELDTQYF. CDR3 nucleotide sequence: TGCAGTGCTAGAGACCAGCGGGAGCTGGATACGCAGTATTTT.

This clonotype came up many times. The chain couples TRBV7-2 to TRBJ2-2; 7 bases line up with TRBD1. The CDR3 runs to 16 residues. Germline-derived CDR1 and CDR2 are SGHTA and FQGNSA. J lost 4 bases, V lost 3 bases, and 8 bases had no gene match. The CDR3 bases are TGTGCCAGCAGCTTCCCCCTTGACAGGGCCACCGGGGAGCTGTTTTTT. This sequence encodes CASSFPLDRATGELFF. The whole variable domain, remainder taken from reference TRBV7-2 and TRBJ2-2, is GAGVSQSPSNKVTEKGKDVELRCDPISGHTALYWYRQSLGQGLEFLIYFQGNSAPDKSGLPSDRFSAERTGGSVSTLTIQRTQQEDSAVYLCASSFPLDRATGELFFGEGSRLTVL.